These T cell receptor beta chains were read from a single sample in a study of blood T cell repertoires in COVID-19. This table comes from immunoSEQ multiplex PCR, and its TCRdb copy is limited to in-frame clones, with some not included. The top ten hold under 7% of the sample, which has around 100,000 clones, 88% seen once. The material sequenced was peripheral blood. Receptors originate from a woman aged 60-75 years with acute or convalescent COVID-19. Both conserved end residues are part of each CDR3. Fields, in order: V gene, clone size, CDR3 length, J gene, D gene, CDR3 protein, CDR3 DNA. The D gene is left open where the match is weak. Only part of the rows carry a size: once, few, many, or a class if the clone is expanded.

>TRBV2|NA|13|TRBJ2-4|NA
CASKQGVKNIQYF
TGTGCCAGCAAACAGGGAGTCAAAAACATTCAGTACTTC
>TRBV19|NA|14|TRBJ1-2|TRBD1
CASRPRQGEDGYTF
TGTGCCAGTAGGCCCAGACAGGGCGAAGATGGCTACACCTTC
>TRBV7-9|NA|13|TRBJ1-3|NA
CASRSGSGNTIYF
TGTGCCAGCCGCAGCGGCTCTGGAAACACCATATATTTT
>TRBV6-5|NA|14|TRBJ1-1|NA
CASNSGTLNTEAFF
TGTGCCAGCAATTCCGGGACACTGAACACTGAAGCTTTCTTT
>TRBV29-1|NA|14|TRBJ1-1|TRBD1
CSVTPRGANTEAFF
TGCAGCGTTACACCCAGGGGGGCGAACACTGAAGCTTTCTTT
>TRBV18|once|14|TRBJ1-1|NA
CASSPAAGDTEAFF
TGTGCCAGCTCACCAGCAGCGGGGGACACTGAAGCTTTCTTT
>TRBV9|NA|13|TRBJ2-5|NA
CASSVGTQETQYF
TGTGCCAGCAGCGTCGGGACACAAGAGACCCAGTACTTC
>TRBV7-9|few|13|TRBJ1-1|NA
CASSSPGQAEAFF
TGTGCCAGCAGCTCGCCGGGACAAGCTGAAGCTTTCTTT
>TRBV7-9|NA|15|TRBJ1-2|TRBD1
CASSSGTGGADGYTF
TGTGCCAGCAGCTCCGGGACAGGGGGCGCGGATGGCTACACCTTC
>TRBV20-1|once|10|TRBJ2-5|NA
CSASSETQYF
TGCAGTGCCTCCTCGGAGACCCAGTACTTC
>TRBV9|NA|14|TRBJ2-5|NA
CASSPTAFRETQYF
TGTGCCAGCAGCCCTACTGCCTTCCGGGAGACCCAGTACTTC
>TRBV7-2|NA|15|TRBJ2-5|TRBD2
CASSFQGSGEETQYF
TGTGCCAGCAGTTTCCAGGGTAGCGGGGAAGAGACCCAGTACTTC
>TRBV24-1|NA|20|TRBJ2-1|TRBD2
CATSWGGLAGPDSSYNEQFF
TGTGCCACCAGTTGGGGGGGACTAGCGGGACCCGATTCTTCCTACAATGAGCAGTTCTTC
>TRBV9|NA|15|TRBJ1-4|TRBD1
CASSPTGQGNEKLFF
TGTGCCAGCAGCCCGACTGGACAGGGGAATGAAAAACTGTTTTTT
>TRBV30|NA|15|TRBJ1-5|NA
CAWSVLGQNNQPQHF
TGTGCCTGGAGTGTACTTGGACAGAACAATCAGCCCCAGCATTTT
>TRBV24-1|NA|16|TRBJ1-5|TRBD1
CATSDHRVAGGQPQHF
TGTGCCACCAGTGATCACCGGGTTGCAGGGGGACAGCCCCAGCATTTT
>TRBV4-1|few|16|TRBJ2-7|TRBD2
CASSQDRTSGRSEQYF
TGCGCCAGCAGCCAAGATCGAACTAGCGGGAGAAGCGAGCAGTACTTC
>TRBV18|NA|16|TRBJ2-3|TRBD2
CASSPLTGGFTDTQYF
TGTGCCAGCTCACCTCTCACGGGAGGGTTCACAGATACGCAGTATTTT